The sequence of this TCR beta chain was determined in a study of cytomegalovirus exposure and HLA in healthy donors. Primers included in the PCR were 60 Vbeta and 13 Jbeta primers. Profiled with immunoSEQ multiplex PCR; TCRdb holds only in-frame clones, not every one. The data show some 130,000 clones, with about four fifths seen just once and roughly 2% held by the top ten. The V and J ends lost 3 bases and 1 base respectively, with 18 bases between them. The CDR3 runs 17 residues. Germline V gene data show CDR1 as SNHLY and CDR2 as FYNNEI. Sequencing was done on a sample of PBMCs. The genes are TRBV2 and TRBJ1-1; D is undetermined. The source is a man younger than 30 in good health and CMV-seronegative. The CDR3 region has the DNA TGTGCCAGCAGTGAGAGGTGGCGGCAGTCGAAGAACACTGAAGCTTTCTTT. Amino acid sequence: CASSERWRQSKNTEAFF.